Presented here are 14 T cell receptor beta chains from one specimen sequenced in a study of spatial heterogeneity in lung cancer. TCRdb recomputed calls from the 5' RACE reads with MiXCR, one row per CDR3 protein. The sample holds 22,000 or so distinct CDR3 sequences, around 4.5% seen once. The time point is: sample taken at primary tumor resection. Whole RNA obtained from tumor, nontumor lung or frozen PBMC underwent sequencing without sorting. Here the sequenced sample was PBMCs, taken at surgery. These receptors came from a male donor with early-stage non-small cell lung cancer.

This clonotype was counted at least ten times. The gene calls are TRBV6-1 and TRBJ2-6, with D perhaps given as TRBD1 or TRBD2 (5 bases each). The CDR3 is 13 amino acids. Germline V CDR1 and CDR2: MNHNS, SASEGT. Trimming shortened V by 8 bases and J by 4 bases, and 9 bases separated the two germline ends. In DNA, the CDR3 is TGTGCCAGCCGGGGCGCCGGGGCCAACGTCCTGACTTTC. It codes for CASRGAGANVLTF.

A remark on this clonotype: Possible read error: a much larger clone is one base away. CDR3 amino acids: CVSSPEASGIRELFF. The CDR3 DNA sequence: TGTGTCAGCAGCCCGGAGGCTAGCGGGATTCGGGAGCTGTTTTTT. The chain joins TRBV7-2 to TRBJ2-2; TRBD2 matches at 9 bases. This CDR3 region has 15 residues. Germline CDR1 is SGHTA and CDR2 is FQGNSA.

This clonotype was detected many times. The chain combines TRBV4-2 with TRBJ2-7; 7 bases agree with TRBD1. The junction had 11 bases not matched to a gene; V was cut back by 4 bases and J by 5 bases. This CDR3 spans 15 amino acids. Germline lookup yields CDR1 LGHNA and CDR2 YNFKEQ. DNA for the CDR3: TGTGCCAGCAGCCTAAATCCGGGACAGATAAACGAGCAGTACTTC. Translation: CASSLNPGQINEQYF.

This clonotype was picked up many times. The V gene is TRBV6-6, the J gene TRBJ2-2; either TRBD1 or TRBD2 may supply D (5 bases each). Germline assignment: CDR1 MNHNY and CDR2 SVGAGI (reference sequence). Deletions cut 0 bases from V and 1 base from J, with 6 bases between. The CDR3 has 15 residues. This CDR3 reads CASSYSRGNTGELFF. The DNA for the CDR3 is TGTGCCAGCAGTTACTCGAGGGGGAACACCGGGGAGCTGTTTTTT.

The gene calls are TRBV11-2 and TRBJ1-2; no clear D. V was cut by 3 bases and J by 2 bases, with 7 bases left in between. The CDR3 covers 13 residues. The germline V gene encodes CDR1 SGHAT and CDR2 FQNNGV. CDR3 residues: CASSFSGNYGYTF. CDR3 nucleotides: TGTGCCAGCAGCTTCTCGGGCAACTATGGCTACACCTTC.

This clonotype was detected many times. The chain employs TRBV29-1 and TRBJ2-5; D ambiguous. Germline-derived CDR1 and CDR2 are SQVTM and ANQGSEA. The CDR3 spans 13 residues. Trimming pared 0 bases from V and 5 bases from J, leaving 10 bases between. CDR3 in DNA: TGCAGCGTTGAAGAACACCGGTGGGAGACCCAGTACTTC. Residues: CSVEEHRWETQYF.

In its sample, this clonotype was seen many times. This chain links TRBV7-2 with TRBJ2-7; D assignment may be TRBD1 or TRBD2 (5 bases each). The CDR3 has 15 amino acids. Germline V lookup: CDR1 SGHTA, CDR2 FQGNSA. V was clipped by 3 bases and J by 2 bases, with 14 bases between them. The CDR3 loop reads CASSFQWGTPYEQYF. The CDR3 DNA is TGTGCCAGCAGCTTTCAATGGGGGACGCCCTACGAGCAGTACTTC.

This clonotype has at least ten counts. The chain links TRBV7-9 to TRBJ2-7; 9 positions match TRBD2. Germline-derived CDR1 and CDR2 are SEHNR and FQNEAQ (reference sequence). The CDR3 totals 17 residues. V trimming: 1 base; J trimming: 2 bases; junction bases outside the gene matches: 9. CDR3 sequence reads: CASSLELYSGGPYEQYF. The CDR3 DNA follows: TGTGCCAGCAGCTTAGAACTCTACAGCGGGGGGCCCTACGAGCAGTACTTC.

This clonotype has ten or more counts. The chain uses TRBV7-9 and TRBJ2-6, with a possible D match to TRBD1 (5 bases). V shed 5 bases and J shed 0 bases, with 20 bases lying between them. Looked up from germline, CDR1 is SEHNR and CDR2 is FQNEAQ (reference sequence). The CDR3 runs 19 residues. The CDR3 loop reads CASSPRGKGLGSGANVLTF. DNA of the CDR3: TGTGCCAGCAGCCCTAGGGGTAAGGGGCTAGGCTCTGGGGCCAACGTCCTGACTTTC.

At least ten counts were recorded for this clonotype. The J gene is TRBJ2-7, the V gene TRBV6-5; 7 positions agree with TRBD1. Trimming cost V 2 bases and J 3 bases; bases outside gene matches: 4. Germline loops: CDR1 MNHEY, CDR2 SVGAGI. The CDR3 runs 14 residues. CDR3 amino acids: CASSYGAGGYEQYF. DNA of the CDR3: TGTGCCAGCAGTTACGGGGCAGGGGGCTACGAGCAGTACTTC.

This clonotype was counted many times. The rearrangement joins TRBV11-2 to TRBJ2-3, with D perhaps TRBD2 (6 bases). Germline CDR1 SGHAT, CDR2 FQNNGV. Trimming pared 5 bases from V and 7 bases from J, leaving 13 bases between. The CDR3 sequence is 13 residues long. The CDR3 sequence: CASSPRRAHTQYF. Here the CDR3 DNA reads TGTGCCAGCAGCCCAAGGAGGGCACATACGCAGTATTTT.

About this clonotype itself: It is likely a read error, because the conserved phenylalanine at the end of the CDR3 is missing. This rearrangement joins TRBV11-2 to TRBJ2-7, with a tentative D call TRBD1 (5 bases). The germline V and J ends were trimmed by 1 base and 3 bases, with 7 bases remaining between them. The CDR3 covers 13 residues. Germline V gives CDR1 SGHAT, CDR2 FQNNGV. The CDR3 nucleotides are TGTGCCAGCAGCTTAGCAGGGAACTACGAGCAGTACTCC. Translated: CASSLAGNYEQYS.

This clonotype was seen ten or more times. The CDR3 region is CASSLAAGTQETQYF. For the CDR3, the DNA is TGTGCCAGCTCCCTCGCCGCCGGGACGCAAGAGACCCAGTACTTC. V is TRBV18 and J is TRBJ2-5; D could derive from TRBD1 or TRBD2 (5 bases each). CDR1 is KGHSH, CDR2 LQKENI, per germline. Deletions cut 6 bases from V and 2 bases from J, with 16 bases between. This CDR3 spans 15 amino acids. Looking up the rest from reference TRBV18 and TRBJ2-5 gives the full variable domain: NAGVMQNPRHLVRRRGQEARLRCSPMKGHSHVYWYRQLPEEGLKFMVYLQKENIIDESGMPKERFSAEFPKEGPSILRIQQVVRGDSAAYFCASSLAAGTQETQYFGPGTRLLVL.

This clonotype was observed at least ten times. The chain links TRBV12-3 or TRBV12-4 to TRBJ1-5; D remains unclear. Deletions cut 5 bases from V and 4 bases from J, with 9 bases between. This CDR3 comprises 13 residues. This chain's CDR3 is CASSPRANQPQHF. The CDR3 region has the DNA TGTGCCAGCAGTCCACGGGCGAATCAGCCCCAGCATTTT.